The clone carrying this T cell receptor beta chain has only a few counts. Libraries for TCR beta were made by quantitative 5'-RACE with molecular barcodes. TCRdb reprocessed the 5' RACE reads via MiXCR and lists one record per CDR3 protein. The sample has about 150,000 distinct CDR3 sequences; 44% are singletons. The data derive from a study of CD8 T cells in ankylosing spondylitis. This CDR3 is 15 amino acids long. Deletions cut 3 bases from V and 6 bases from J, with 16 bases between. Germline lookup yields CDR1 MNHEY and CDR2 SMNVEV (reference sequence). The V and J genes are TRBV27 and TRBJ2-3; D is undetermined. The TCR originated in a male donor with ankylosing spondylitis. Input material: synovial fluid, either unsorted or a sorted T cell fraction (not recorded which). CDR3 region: CASSFVTAELDTQYF. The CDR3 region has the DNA TGTGCCAGCAGTTTTGTGACGGCGGAATTGGATACGCAGTATTTT.